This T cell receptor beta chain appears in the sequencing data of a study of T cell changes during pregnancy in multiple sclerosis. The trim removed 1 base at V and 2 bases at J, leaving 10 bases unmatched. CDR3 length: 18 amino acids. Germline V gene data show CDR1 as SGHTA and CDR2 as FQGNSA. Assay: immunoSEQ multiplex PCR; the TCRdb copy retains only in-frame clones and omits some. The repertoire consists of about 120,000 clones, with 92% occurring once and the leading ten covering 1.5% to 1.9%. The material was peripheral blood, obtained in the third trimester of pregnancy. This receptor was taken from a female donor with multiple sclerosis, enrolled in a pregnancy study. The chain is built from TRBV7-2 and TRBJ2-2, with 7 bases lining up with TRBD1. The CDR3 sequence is CASSLVQGDKKNTGELFF. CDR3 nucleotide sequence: TGTGCCAGCAGCTTAGTCCAGGGGGACAAAAAAAACACCGGGGAGCTGTTTTTT.